This T cell receptor (beta chain) originates from a study of cytomegalovirus exposure and HLA in healthy donors. The junction had 9 bases not matched to a gene; V was cut back by 6 bases and J by 8 bases. The CDR3 has 13 residues. The germline CDR1 and CDR2 sequences are SQVTM and ANQGSEA. The PCR had 60 Vbeta and 13 Jbeta primers. Sequencing was performed with immunoSEQ multiplex PCR; in TCRdb, only in-frame clones are kept and a portion is missing. In the table there are just over 150,000 clones, 82% of which are singletons. The sample consisted of PBMCs. This receptor was identified in a woman aged 50 to 65 in good health and CMV-seropositive. The chain uses TRBV29-1 and TRBJ2-2; 7 bases line up with TRBD1. The CDR3, as DNA: TGCAGCGTCATTACAGGGGATCGGGGGGAGCTGTTTTTT. Protein product: CSVITGDRGELFF.